This record looks at one T cell receptor (beta chain) sequence and its context. Its antigen is unidentified. The data derive from a study of T cells after posttransplantation cyclophosphamide. A marrow graft followed busulfan-fludarabine conditioning, with cyclophosphamide on days +3 and +4. The V segment lost 0 bases and the J segment 4 bases; nucleotides outside the gene matches: 7. Germline V lookup: CDR1 LNHDA, CDR2 SQIVND (reference sequence). This CDR3 comprises 18 residues. The study's findings and limits: Later post-transplant blood repertoires were often dominated by donor CD8+ memory clones. Skin or GI-infiltrating T cells shared few TRB sequences with blood. TRB clonality was highly associated with recipient CMV seropositivity and reactivation.

The protocol was immunoSEQ multiplex PCR, while the TCRdb copy is restricted to in-frame clones and leaves out a portion. Of about 4,600 clones listed, 65% to 90% were seen once; the top ten hold 18%. V gene TRBV19 combines with J gene TRBJ2-1, with 12 bases lining up with TRBD2. This clonotype was obtained from a male patient aged 45-60 years who received an allogeneic stem cell transplant from an unrelated donor, was CMV-positive, and had acute GVHD only. Some T cells may arise from the graft donor. The starting material was PBMCs, obtained 86 days after allogeneic stem cell transplant with posttransplant cyclophosphamide. CDR3 coding DNA: TGTGCCAGTAGTATAGATCGGCTAGCGGGAGGGCAGTACAATGAGCAGTTCTTC. Its translation is CASSIDRLAGGQYNEQFF.